The 14 T cell receptor beta chains presented below share a single source sample, sequenced in a study of OX40 agonist ivuxolimab in advanced cancers. The method behind the library was the immunoSEQ multiplex PCR assay. TCRdb re-hosts the immuneACCESS table, in-frame sequences only. Its copies lack some clones; in the studies checked, an unresolved V gene accounts for under half of them, and the cause for the rest is not known. This sample lists 68,000 or so clones; roughly 88% were detected once. Approximately 8% of the sample goes to the ten largest clones. This material consisted of CD4+ or CD8+ T cells sorted from blood, taken in a trial of the OX40 agonist ivuxolimab. These receptors were obtained from an adult with an advanced solid tumor such as melanoma, head and neck, liver or kidney cancer.

The chain combines TRBV2 with TRBJ2-7; 7 bases align to TRBD1. The CDR3 spans 14 residues. Germline CDR1 SNHLY, CDR2 FYNNEI. Trimming at V came to 6 bases and at J to 4 bases, leaving 9 bases not matched to a gene. The CDR3 is CASRRDRWTYEQYF. In nucleotides, the CDR3 is TGTGCCAGCAGAAGGGACAGATGGACTTACGAGCAGTACTTC.

The chain employs TRBV5-1 and TRBJ2-1, with D unresolved. The length of the CDR3 is 13 residues. The V gene lost 3 bases and the J gene lost 4 bases, with 8 bases spanning the gap. CDR1 is SGHRS, CDR2 YFSETQ, per germline. CDR3 in DNA: TGCGCCAGCAGCTATTCCGAGTACAATGAGCAGTTCTTC. This codes for CASSYSEYNEQFF.

The chain combines TRBV7-6 with TRBJ2-4; 9 bases line up with TRBD2. Trimming took 1 base from V and 3 from J; bases not matched to a gene: 10. This CDR3 has 18 residues. Germline CDR1 reads SGHVS; CDR2 reads FNYEAQ. The chain's CDR3 is CASSLGVAGGIDKNIQYF. CDR3 nucleotide sequence: TGTGCCAGCAGCTTAGGTGTTGCGGGGGGGATAGACAAAAACATTCAGTACTTC.

This sequence joins TRBV5-8 and TRBJ2-3; TRBD2 aligns across 9 bases. The V and J ends lost 7 bases and 0 bases, in that order; junction bases with no gene match: 15. The germline V gene has CDR1 SGHTS and CDR2 YDEGEE. This CDR3 has 18 residues. The CDR3 spells CASPKLAGAPISTDTQYF. As DNA, the CDR3 is TGTGCCAGCCCCAAATTAGCGGGGGCCCCAATCAGCACAGATACGCAGTATTTT.

This sequence joins TRBV6-6 and TRBJ2-5; 7 bases fit TRBD2. V shed 5 bases and J 1 base; nucleotides not matched to a gene: 1. CDR1 and CDR2 (germline): MNHNY, SVGAGI (reference sequence). The CDR3 has 13 amino acids. The CDR3 nucleotides read TGTGCCAGCAGTACTAGCGCCCAAGAGACCCAGTACTTC. This encodes CASSTSAQETQYF.

This rearrangement joins TRBV7-3 to TRBJ2-3; 7 nucleotides align to TRBD1. From germline, CDR1 is SGHTA and CDR2 FQGTGA. J was trimmed by 3 bases and V by 5 bases; bases with no gene match: 5. This CDR3 is 14 amino acids long. The CDR3 loop reads CASSTGTETDTQYF. CDR3 sequence (DNA): TGTGCCAGCAGCACTGGGACAGAGACAGATACGCAGTATTTT. The whole variable domain, remainder taken from reference TRBV7-3 and TRBJ2-3, is GAGVSQTPSNKVTEKGKYVELRCDPISGHTALYWYRQSLGQGPEFLIYFQGTGAADDSGLPNDRFFAVRPEGSVSTLKIQRTERGDSAVYLCASSTGTETDTQYFGPGTRLTVL.

This chain uses TRBV5-1 with TRBJ2-3; TRBD1 matches at 9 bases. This CDR3 is built from 15 residues. Germline-derived CDR1 and CDR2 are SGHRS and YFSETQ. V was clipped by 0 bases and J by 5 bases; unmatched bases: 4. CDR3: CASSLAGTGLDTQYF. The CDR3 DNA is TGCGCCAGCAGCTTGGCCGGGACAGGGTTAGATACGCAGTATTTT.

The chain uses TRBV28 and TRBJ1-2; no clear D gene. Looked up from germline, CDR1 is MDHEN and CDR2 is SYDVKM. V was shortened by 2 bases and J by 2 bases, with 9 bases between the two germline ends. This CDR3 contains 14 residues. CDR3: CASSLAGRNYGYTF. The CDR3 nucleotides are TGTGCCAGCAGTTTAGCGGGGAGGAACTATGGCTACACCTTC.

V and J are TRBV23-1 and TRBJ2-5; TRBD1 matches 8 bases. TRBV23-1 counts as an open reading frame of uncertain function. Trimming removed 3 bases from V and 5 bases from J; junction bases left unmatched: 17. The CDR3 extends over 18 amino acids. Here the CDR3 DNA reads TGCGCCAGCAGTCACCCGGTGTTGGCAGGGGGCTTTGATGAGACCCAGTACTTC. This codes for CASSHPVLAGGFDETQYF.

Only one count was recorded for this clone. V usage is TRBV5-1 and J usage is TRBJ1-1; 9 bases are a match to TRBD1. The CDR3 sequence is 16 residues long. Germline V lookup: CDR1 SGHRS, CDR2 YFSETQ. V gave up 3 bases and J gave up 4 bases; unmatched junction bases: 10. DNA of the CDR3: TGCGCCAGCAGCTCTAAACAGGGGGCGTCTCGCACTGAAGCTTTCTTT. It codes for CASSSKQGASRTEAFF.

This clone was detected only once. The V and J genes are TRBV27 and TRBJ1-2; D is possibly TRBD1 (6 bases). CDR3 length equals 16 residues. V was cut by 5 bases and J by 6 bases, with 22 bases left in between. The germline V gene has CDR1 MNHEY and CDR2 SMNVEV (reference sequence). The CDR3 DNA sequence: TGTGCCAGCAGTCCGTTCCCTTTGAGAGGGGGGCATGGCTACACCTTC. This codes for CASSPFPLRGGHGYTF.

V is TRBV7-3 and J is TRBJ1-1, with D maybe TRBD1 (5 bases). Germline assignment: CDR1 SGHTA and CDR2 FQGTGA. CDR3 length equals 13 residues. Trimming cost V 7 bases and J 1 base, with 10 bases left between them. The CDR3 nucleotides read TGTGCCAGCAATGATGGGGGGAACACTGAAGCTTTCTTT. Translation: CASNDGGNTEAFF.

The chain carries TRBV7-8 and TRBJ1-6; 10 bases are a match to TRBD1. The CDR3 is 17 residues long. Germline V lookup: CDR1 SGHVS, CDR2 FQNEAQ. V was clipped by 5 bases and J by 5 bases; unmatched bases: 9. This CDR3 is CASSPIVGQGNNSPLHF. The CDR3 nucleotides read TGTGCCAGCAGCCCCATAGTGGGACAGGGGAATAATTCACCCCTCCACTTT.

The chain combines TRBV7-3 with TRBJ2-5; 7 nucleotides agree with TRBD2. The junction had 7 bases not matched to a gene; V was cut back by 5 bases and J by 1 base. Germline lookup yields CDR1 SGHTA and CDR2 FQGTGA. There are 15 residues in the CDR3. The CDR3 protein is CASSALPGGQETQYF. Here the CDR3 DNA reads TGTGCCAGCAGCGCACTCCCGGGAGGCCAAGAGACCCAGTACTTC.